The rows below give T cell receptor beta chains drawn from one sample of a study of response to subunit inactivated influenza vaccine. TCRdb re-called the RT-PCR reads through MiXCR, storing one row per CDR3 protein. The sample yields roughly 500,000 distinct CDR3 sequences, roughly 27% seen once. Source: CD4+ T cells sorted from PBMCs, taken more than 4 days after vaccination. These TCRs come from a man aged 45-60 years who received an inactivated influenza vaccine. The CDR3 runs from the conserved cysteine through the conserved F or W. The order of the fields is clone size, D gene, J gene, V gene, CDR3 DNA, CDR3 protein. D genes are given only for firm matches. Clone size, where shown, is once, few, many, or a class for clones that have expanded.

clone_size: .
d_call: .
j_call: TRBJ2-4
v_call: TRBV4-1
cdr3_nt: TGCGCCAGCAGCCAGTCGGCGATAGCCAAAAACATTCAGTACTTC
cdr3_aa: CASSQSAIAKNIQYF

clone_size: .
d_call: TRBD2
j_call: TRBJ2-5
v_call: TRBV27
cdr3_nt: TGTGCCAGCAGTTTTGCTAGCGGGATGGCAGAGACCCAGTACTTC
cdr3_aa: CASSFASGMAETQYF

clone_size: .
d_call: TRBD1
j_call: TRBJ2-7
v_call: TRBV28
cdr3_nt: TGTGCCAGCAGTATTCCGGGACAGGGTTTTAGCGAGCAGTACTTC
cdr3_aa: CASSIPGQGFSEQYF

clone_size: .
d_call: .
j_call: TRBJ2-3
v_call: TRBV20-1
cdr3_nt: TGCAGTGCTAGGATGGGTTCTCGGGCAGATACGCAGTATTTT
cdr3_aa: CSARMGSRADTQYF

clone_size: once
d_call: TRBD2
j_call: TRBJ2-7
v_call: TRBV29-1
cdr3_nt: TGCAGCGTTTCCAAGGGCAGCGGGACGTCCTACGAGCAGTACTTC
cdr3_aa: CSVSKGSGTSYEQYF

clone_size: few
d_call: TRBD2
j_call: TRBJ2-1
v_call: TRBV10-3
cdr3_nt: TGTGCCATCAGGGGGGGACTAGCGGGAAACAATGAGCAGTTCTTC
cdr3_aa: CAIRGGLAGNNEQFF

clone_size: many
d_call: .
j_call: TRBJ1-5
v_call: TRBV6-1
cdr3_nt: TGTGCCAGCGGGCTTCAGCCCCAGCATTTT
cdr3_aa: CASGLQPQHF

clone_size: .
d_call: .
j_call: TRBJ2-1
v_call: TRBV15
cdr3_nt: TGTGCCACCAGCAGAGATCGAGGGGGATGGAATGAGCAGTTCTTC
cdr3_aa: CATSRDRGGWNEQFF

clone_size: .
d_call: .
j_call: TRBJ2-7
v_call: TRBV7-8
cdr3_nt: TGTGCCAGCAGCTTAGCCACTAATGAGCAGTACTTC
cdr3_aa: CASSLATNEQYF

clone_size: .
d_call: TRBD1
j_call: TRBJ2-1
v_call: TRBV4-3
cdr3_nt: TGCGCCAGCAGCCAAGAACCGAACAGGGGGACCAACTCCTACAATGAGCAGTTCTTC
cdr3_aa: CASSQEPNRGTNSYNEQFF

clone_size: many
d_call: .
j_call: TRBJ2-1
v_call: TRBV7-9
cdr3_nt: TGTGCCAGCAGCCCGCCCTTTCGCTCAGTTAGGGCCAATGAGCAGTTCTTC
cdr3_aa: CASSPPFRSVRANEQFF

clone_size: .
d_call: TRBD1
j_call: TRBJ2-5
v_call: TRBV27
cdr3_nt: TGTGCCAGCAGCAACCTCGGACAGGGCCGGCGGGAGACCCAGTACTTC
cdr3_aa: CASSNLGQGRRETQYF

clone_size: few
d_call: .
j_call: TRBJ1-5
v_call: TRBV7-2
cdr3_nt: TGTGCCAGCAGCAACACCGGGACGGGATATCAGCCCCAGCATTTT
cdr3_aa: CASSNTGTGYQPQHF

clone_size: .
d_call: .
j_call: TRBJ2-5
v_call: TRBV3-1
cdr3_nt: TGTGCCAGCAGCCAAGAGAGGTTATTGCAAGAGACCCAGTACTTC
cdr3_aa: CASSQERLLQETQYF

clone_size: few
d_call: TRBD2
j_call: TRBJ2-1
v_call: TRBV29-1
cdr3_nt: TGCAGCGCCGGACTAGCGGGGGGGTATGAGCAGTTCTTC
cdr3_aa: CSAGLAGGYEQFF

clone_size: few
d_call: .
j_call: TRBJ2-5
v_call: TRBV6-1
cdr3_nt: TGTGCCAGCAGTGAAGCTGGGTCGCCTGGATGGCATATGGCCCAGTACTTC
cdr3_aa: CASSEAGSPGWHMAQYF

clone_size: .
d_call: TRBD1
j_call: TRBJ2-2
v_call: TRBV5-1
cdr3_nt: TGCGCCACCAAACCGGACAGGGGACTTAAAACCGGGGAGCTGTTTTTT
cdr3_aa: CATKPDRGLKTGELFF

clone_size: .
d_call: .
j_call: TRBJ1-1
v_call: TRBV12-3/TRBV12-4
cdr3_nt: TGTGCCAGCAGTTTAAGGTCGGAAGCTTTCTTT
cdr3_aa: CASSLRSEAFF

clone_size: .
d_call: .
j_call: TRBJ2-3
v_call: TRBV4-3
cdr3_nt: TGCGCCAGCAGCCAAGTTCTTCAGGGTACGCAGTATTTT
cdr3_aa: CASSQVLQGTQYF

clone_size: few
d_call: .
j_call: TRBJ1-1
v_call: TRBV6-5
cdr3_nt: TGTGCCAGCAGTTACTCGAGTCCATTGAACACTGAAGCTTTCTTT
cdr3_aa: CASSYSSPLNTEAFF

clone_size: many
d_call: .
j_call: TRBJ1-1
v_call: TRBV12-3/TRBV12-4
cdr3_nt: TGTGCCAGCAGTTTAAGGGTGAACACTGAAGCTTTCTTT
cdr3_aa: CASSLRVNTEAFF

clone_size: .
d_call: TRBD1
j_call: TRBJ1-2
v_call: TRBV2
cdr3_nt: TGTGCCAGCACCCGGGACAGGGTCGGTGGCTACACCTTC
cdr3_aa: CASTRDRVGGYTF

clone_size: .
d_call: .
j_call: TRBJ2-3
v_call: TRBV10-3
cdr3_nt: TGTGCCATCAGTGTGGGCGGGGTAAGCACAGATACGCAGTATTTT
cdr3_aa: CAISVGGVSTDTQYF

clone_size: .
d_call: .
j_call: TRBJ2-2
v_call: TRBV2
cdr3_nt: TGTGCCAGCAAGGAAGCGGGTGCGAGCACCGGGGAGCTGTTTTTT
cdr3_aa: CASKEAGASTGELFF

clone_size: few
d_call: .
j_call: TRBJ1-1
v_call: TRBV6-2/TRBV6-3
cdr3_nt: TGTGCCAGCAGTTACCCGGGGACGGGACATACTGAAGCTTTCTTT
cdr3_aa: CASSYPGTGHTEAFF

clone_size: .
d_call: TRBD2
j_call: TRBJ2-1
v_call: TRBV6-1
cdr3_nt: TGTGCCAGCAGTCAGCGGGGGGGCTTAGGGGATGAGCAGTTCTTC
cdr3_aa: CASSQRGGLGDEQFF

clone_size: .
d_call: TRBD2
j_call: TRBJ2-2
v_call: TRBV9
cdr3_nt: TGTGCCAGCAGCGCCGGACTAGCGGGAGTCACCGGGGAGCTGTTTTTT
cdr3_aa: CASSAGLAGVTGELFF

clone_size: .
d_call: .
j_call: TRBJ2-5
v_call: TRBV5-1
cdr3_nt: TGCGCCAGCAGCTTGGAGTCGGTCCGGGAGACCCAGTACTTC
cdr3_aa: CASSLESVRETQYF

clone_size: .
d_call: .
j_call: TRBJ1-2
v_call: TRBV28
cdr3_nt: TGTGCCAGCACACGTAGGCGCCCGGACTATGGCTACACCTTC
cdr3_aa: CASTRRRPDYGYTF

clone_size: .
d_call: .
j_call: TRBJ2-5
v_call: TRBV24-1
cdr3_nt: TGTGCCACCAGTGACTGGGACCACCAAGAGACCCAGTACTTC
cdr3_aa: CATSDWDHQETQYF

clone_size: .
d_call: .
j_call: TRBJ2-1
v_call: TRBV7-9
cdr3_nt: TGTGCCAGCAGCTTTGAAGGATTCTACAATGAGCAGTTCTTC
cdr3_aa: CASSFEGFYNEQFF

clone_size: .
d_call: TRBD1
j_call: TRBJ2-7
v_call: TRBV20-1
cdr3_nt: TGCAGTGCTGTGCGACAGGGGAGAACCTACGAGCAGTACTTC
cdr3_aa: CSAVRQGRTYEQYF

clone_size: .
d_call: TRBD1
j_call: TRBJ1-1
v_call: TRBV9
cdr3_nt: TGTGCCAGCAGCGTGCAGGGGGCCAACACTGAAGCTTTCTTT
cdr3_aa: CASSVQGANTEAFF

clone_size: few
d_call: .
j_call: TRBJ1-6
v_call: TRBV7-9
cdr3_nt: TGTGCCAGCAGCTTAGAGAACGGACGTTCACCCCTCCACTTT
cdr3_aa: CASSLENGRSPLHF

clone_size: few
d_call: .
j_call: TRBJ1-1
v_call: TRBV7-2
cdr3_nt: TGTGCCAGCAGCTTAGTTATGGGGAACACTGAAGCTTTCTTT
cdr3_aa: CASSLVMGNTEAFF

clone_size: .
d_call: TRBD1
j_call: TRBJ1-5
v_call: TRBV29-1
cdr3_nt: TGCAGCGTTGAAGACGGGACAGGCAATCAGCCCCAGCATTTT
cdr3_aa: CSVEDGTGNQPQHF

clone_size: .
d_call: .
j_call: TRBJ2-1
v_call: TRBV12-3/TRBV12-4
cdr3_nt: TGTGCCAGCAGGGACTACGGTGAGCAGTTCTTC
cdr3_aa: CASRDYGEQFF

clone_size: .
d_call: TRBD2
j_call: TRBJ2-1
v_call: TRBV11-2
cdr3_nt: TGTGCCAGCAGTCTCTATTCGTTAGCGGGAGAAGGCAATGAGCAGTTCTTC
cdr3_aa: CASSLYSLAGEGNEQFF

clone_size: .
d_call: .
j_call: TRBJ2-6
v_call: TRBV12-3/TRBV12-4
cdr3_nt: TGTGCCAGCAAACAGAGCTCTGGGGCCAACGTCCTGACTTTC
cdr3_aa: CASKQSSGANVLTF

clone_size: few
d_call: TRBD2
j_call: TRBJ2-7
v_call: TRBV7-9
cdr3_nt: TGTGCCAGCAGCCCTCTAGCGGGGGGCCCCTACGAGCAGTACTTC
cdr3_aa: CASSPLAGGPYEQYF

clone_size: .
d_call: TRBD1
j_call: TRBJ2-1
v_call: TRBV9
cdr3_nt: TGTGCCAGCAGCGCAATTGGGGACAGGGTCTACAATGAGCAGTTCTTC
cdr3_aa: CASSAIGDRVYNEQFF

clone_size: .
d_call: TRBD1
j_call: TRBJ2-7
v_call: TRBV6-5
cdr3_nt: TGTGCCAGCAGTTTCTCCGGACAGGGGCGCTACGAGCAGTACTTC
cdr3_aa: CASSFSGQGRYEQYF

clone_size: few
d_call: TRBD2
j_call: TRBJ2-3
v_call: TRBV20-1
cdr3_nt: TGCAGTGCTAGCCTAGCGGGGGGGTTAGATACGCAGTATTTT
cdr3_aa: CSASLAGGLDTQYF

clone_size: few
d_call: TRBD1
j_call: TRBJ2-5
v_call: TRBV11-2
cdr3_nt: TGTGCCAGCAGGACTTCGGGGGACAGGGATGAGACCCAGTACTTC
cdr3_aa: CASRTSGDRDETQYF

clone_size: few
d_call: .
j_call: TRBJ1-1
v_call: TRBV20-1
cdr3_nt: TGCAGTCTGAGGTCCGGGGACACTGAAGCTTTCTTT
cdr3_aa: CSLRSGDTEAFF

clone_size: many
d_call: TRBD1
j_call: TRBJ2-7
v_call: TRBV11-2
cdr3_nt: TGTGCCAGCAGCTTAGTGTACAGGGGCGGCTACGAGCAGTACTTC
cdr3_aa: CASSLVYRGGYEQYF

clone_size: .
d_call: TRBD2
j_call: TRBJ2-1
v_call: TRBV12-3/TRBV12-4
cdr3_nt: TGTGCCAGCAGTTTTCTAGGCGGGAGGGGGACTGAGCAGTTCTTC
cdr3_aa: CASSFLGGRGTEQFF

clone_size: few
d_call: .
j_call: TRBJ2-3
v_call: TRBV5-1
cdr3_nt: TGCGCCAGCAGCTTGACCCTGAGGCAGGGGAGGACAGATACGCAGTATTTT
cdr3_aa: CASSLTLRQGRTDTQYF

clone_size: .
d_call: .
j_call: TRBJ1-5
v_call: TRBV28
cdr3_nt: TGTGCCAGCACCCAAGAGGGTTGGGGGGGCAATCAGCCCCAGCATTTT
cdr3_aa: CASTQEGWGGNQPQHF

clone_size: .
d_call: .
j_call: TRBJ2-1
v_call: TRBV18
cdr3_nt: TGTGCCAGCTCACCCAACAGGGACGGTGAGCAGTTCTTC
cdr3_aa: CASSPNRDGEQFF

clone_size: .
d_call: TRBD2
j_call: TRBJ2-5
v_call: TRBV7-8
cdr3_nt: TGTGCCAGCAAGGAATTCGGCGGGAGACGGGCGGAGACCCAGTACTTC
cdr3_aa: CASKEFGGRRAETQYF

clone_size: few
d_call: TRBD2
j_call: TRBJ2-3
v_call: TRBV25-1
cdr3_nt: TGTGCCAGCAGTGAATTAGGGACTAAATCGGAGTATTTT
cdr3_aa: CASSELGTKSEYF

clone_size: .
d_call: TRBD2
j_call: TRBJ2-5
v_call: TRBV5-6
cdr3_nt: TGTGCCAGCAGCCACCGGACTAGCGGCCAAGAGACCCAGTACTTC
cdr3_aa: CASSHRTSGQETQYF

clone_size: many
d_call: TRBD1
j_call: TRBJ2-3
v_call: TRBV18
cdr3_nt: TGTGCCAGCTCACCACCCAGGGGGCAGGGAGATACGCAGTATTTT
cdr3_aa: CASSPPRGQGDTQYF

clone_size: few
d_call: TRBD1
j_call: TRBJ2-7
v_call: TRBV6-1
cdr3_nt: TGTGCCAGCAGGCGGGACAGGGAATGGTCCGAGCAGTACTTC
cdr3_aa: CASRRDREWSEQYF